Below are 18 T cell receptor beta chains sequenced from a single sample in a study of prognosis after radiotherapy for stage I lung cancer. From genomic DNA, two-round multiplex PCR was used to amplify TCR beta CDR3. Each TRBV and TRBJ gene had its own primer in the first PCR round. TCRdb reanalysed the multiplex PCR reads using MiXCR and keeps one entry per CDR3 protein. Of some 36,000 distinct CDR3 sequences in the sample, approximately 24% are singletons; the top ten hold about 25%. This sample comprised PBMCs, obtained before or after stereotactic body radiation therapy (not recorded which). Receptor source: a donor at least 50 years old with non-small cell lung cancer.

This clonotype came up many times. The chain has TRBV30 and TRBJ2-7; tentative D call: TRBD2 (5 bases). Germline-derived CDR1 and CDR2 are GTSNPN and SVGIG (reference sequence). V lost 0 bases, J lost 2 bases, and 17 bases lay in between. This CDR3 has 16 residues. The CDR3 coding sequence is TGTGCCTGGAGTGTAATGGGTTCTAGCAGTCCCTACGAGCAGTACTTC. It is translated as CAWSVMGSSSPYEQYF.

Of note for this clonotype: Since a much larger clone is just one base distant, this may be a read error. This rearrangement joins TRBV2 to TRBJ2-5; tentatively, D is TRBD1 or TRBD2 (5 bases each). CDR3 length: 12 residues. Germline V CDR1 and CDR2: SNHLY, FYNNEI. Trimming left V 5 bases short and J 8 bases short, with 12 bases between. The CDR3 here is CASSQRGDTQYF. CDR3 nucleotide sequence: TGTGCCAGCAGTCAAAGAGGGGATACCCAGTACTTC.

This clonotype was counted at least ten times. The chain recombines TRBV7-3 with TRBJ2-1; a possible D gene is TRBD1 (5 bases). Trimming removed 5 bases from V and 3 bases from J, with 14 bases in between. Germline V gene sequence: CDR1 SGHTA, CDR2 FQGTGA. CDR3 length: 15 amino acids. In nucleotides, the CDR3 is TGTGCCAGCAGCCCCCGCCAGGGTCGCTACAATGAGCAGTTCTTC. Its translation: CASSPRQGRYNEQFF.

This clonotype was recorded many times. The chain employs TRBV6-1 and TRBJ2-6; a weak D match, TRBD2 (6 bases). CDR3 length: 17 residues. V was pared by 5 bases and J by 2 bases, with 16 bases between. CDR1 is MNHNS and CDR2 is SASEGT in the germline V gene. The CDR3 region is CASSPSTGVAGANVLTF. The CDR3, as DNA: TGTGCCAGCAGTCCTTCAACGGGGGTGGCTGGGGCCAACGTCCTGACTTTC.

In its sample, this clonotype was seen many times. The V and J genes are TRBV29-1 and TRBJ2-1; 9 bases fit TRBD2. The germline CDR1 and CDR2 sequences are SQVTM and ANQGSEA. The V gene end was trimmed by 3 bases and the J gene end by 4 bases; junction bases not matched to a gene: 4. This CDR3 contains 14 residues. The CDR3 protein is CSVDGGGVYNEQFF. The CDR3 DNA follows: TGCAGCGTTGATGGCGGGGGGGTTTACAATGAGCAGTTCTTC.

With regard to this clonotype: A clone one base away is much larger, so this may be a read error. J is TRBJ2-1 and V is TRBV5-4; 8 nucleotides align to TRBD1. The CDR3 totals 14 residues. The germline gives CDR1 SGHNT, CDR2 YYREEE (reference sequence). Here the CDR3 DNA reads TGTGACAGCAGCCCAGGGGGCCGCTACAATGAGCAGTTCTTC. Protein product: CDSSPGGRYNEQFF.

This clonotype was detected ten times or more. The chain joins TRBV2 to TRBJ2-7, with D perhaps TRBD2 (6 bases). Germline CDR1 is SNHLY and CDR2 is FYNNEI. CDR3 length equals 13 residues. The ends were cut back, 11 bases at V and 5 bases at J, with 19 bases in the middle. CDR3 DNA sequence: TGTGCCGGGTCGACCGGGACTTTGAACGAGCAGTACTTC. Translation: CAGSTGTLNEQYF.

Turning to this clonotype: Just one base apart from a much larger clone, this may be a read error. This rearrangement joins TRBV29-1 to TRBJ1-2, with a possible D match to TRBD1 (5 bases). The CDR3 is made up of 12 amino acids. V lost 6 bases to trimming and J lost 0 bases, with 8 bases between them. The germline CDR1 and CDR2 sequences are SQVTM and ANQGSEA. The CDR3 DNA follows: TGCAGCGTAGGGGCATCTAACTATGGCTACACCTTC. Translating gives CSVGASNYGYTF.

This clonotype was counted many times. V usage is TRBV5-1 and J usage is TRBJ1-5, with 8 bases matching TRBD1. The CDR3 covers 14 residues. Trimming at V came to 4 bases and at J to 6 bases, leaving 6 bases not matched to a gene. Per germline, CDR1 SGHRS and CDR2 YFSETQ. Here the CDR3 DNA reads TGCGCCAGCAGCATAACAGGGGGGAGTCAGCCCCAGCATTTT. Translating gives CASSITGGSQPQHF.

This clonotype appeared many times. The chain has TRBV3-1 and TRBJ2-7, with D maybe TRBD1 (5 bases). The length of the CDR3 is 14 residues. Germline values: CDR1 LGHDT, CDR2 YNNKEL (reference sequence). Trimming removed 1 base from V and 3 bases from J, with 10 bases in between. The CDR3 reads CASSQGGSRYEQYF. Here the CDR3 DNA reads TGTGCCAGCAGCCAAGGGGGCTCCCGCTACGAGCAGTACTTC.

This clonotype appeared many times. The CDR3, as DNA: TGTGCCAGCAGCCCCTGGGGAGGGGGCGGGGAAAAACTGTTTTTT. Translated: CASSPWGGGGEKLFF. The V gene is TRBV7-6, the J gene TRBJ1-4, with TRBD1 matching 7 bases. CDR1 is SGHVS, CDR2 FNYEAQ, per germline. CDR3 length: 15 residues. Trimming removed 5 bases from V and 8 bases from J; junction bases left unmatched: 11.

Ten or more counts support this clonotype. The chain joins TRBV10-3 to TRBJ1-1, with D possibly being TRBD1 (6 bases). The V gene lost 2 bases and the J gene lost 3 bases, with 10 bases spanning the gap. The CDR3 has 14 amino acids. The V gene's germline CDR1 is ENHRY and CDR2 SYGVKD. DNA for the CDR3: TGTGCCATCAGTGAGGGGGGCGCGCACACTGAAGCTTTCTTT. It specifies CAISEGGAHTEAFF.

This clonotype was observed at least ten times. The chain employs TRBV28 and TRBJ1-1; D unclear. V was trimmed by 7 bases and J by 6 bases, leaving 12 bases between them. Per germline, CDR1 MDHEN and CDR2 SYDVKM. This CDR3 spans 12 amino acids. The CDR3 DNA reads TGTGCCAGCATCGACAACATCGCTGAAGCTTTCTTT. Its translation is CASIDNIAEAFF.

This clonotype was counted ten times or more. The V gene is TRBV2, the J gene TRBJ2-2; a possible D gene is TRBD2 (7 bases). Germline assignment: CDR1 SNHLY and CDR2 FYNNEI. The V and J ends lost 7 bases and 4 bases respectively, with 19 bases between them. The CDR3 consists of 16 residues. The CDR3 region is CASNPKGGGATGELFF. The CDR3 DNA reads as TGTGCCAGCAACCCCAAGGGGGGGGGTGCCACCGGGGAGCTGTTTTTT.

Notes on this clonotype: This sequence may be a read error, since a much larger clone differs from it by one base. In DNA form, the CDR3 reads TGTGCCAGCAGTGATGGGTTGCAGGCTTTCTTT. Amino acid sequence: CASSDGLQAFF. The chain has TRBV6-1 and TRBJ1-1, with D unresolved. This CDR3 has 11 residues. Germline CDR1 reads MNHNS; CDR2 reads SASEGT. V was cut by 3 bases and J by 11 bases, with 10 bases left in between.

This clonotype was seen repeatedly, ten times or more. The genes are TRBV3-1 and TRBJ2-2, with a possible D match to TRBD1 (5 bases). The V gene lost 1 base and the J gene lost 0 bases, with 6 bases spanning the gap. The CDR3 length is 15 residues. Per the germline V gene, CDR1 is LGHDT and CDR2 is YNNKEL (reference sequence). In DNA, the CDR3 is TGTGCCAGCAGCCAAGGACAGTCGAACACCGGGGAGCTGTTTTTT. It encodes CASSQGQSNTGELFF. The full variable domain, in which reference TRBV3-1 and TRBJ2-2 provide the parts outside the CDR3, is DTAVSQTPKYLVTQMGNDKSIKCEQNLGHDTMYWYKQDSKKFLKIMFSYNNKELIINETVPNRFSPKSPDKAHLNLHINSLELGDSAVYFCASSQGQSNTGELFFGEGSRLTVL.

This clonotype has at least ten counts. This chain links TRBV9 with TRBJ2-3, with D uncertain. CDR1 is SGDLS, CDR2 YYNGEE, per germline. The CDR3 runs to 15 residues. The V and J ends lost 0 bases and 0 bases respectively, with 8 bases between them. CDR3 coding DNA: TGTGCCAGCAGCGTAGAAGGTGGGAGCACAGATACGCAGTATTTT. It yields the protein CASSVEGGSTDTQYF.

This clonotype was seen repeatedly, ten times or more. V is TRBV5-1 and J is TRBJ1-2; perhaps TRBD1 as D (5 bases). Germline CDR1 is SGHRS and CDR2 is YFSETQ. CDR3 length: 14 residues. V lost 0 bases and J lost 3, with 9 bases in between. Written as DNA, the CDR3 is TGCGCCAGCAGCTTGGCCTGGGGGGACTATGGCTACACCTTC. Residues: CASSLAWGDYGYTF.